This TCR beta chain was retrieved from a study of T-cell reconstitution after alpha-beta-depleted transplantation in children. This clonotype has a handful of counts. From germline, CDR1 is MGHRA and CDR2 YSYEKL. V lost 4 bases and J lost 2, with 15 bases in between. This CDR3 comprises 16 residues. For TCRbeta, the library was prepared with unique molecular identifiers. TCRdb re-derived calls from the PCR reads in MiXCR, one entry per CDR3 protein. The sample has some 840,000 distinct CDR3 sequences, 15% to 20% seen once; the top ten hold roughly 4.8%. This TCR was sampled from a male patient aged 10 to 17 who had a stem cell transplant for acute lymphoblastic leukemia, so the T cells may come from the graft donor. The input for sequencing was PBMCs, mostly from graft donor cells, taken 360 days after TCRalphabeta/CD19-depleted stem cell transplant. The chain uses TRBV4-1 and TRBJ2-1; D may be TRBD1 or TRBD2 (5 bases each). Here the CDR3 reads CASSRVGVDPYNEQFF. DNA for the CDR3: TGCGCCAGCAGCCGAGTGGGGGTAGACCCCTACAATGAGCAGTTCTTC.